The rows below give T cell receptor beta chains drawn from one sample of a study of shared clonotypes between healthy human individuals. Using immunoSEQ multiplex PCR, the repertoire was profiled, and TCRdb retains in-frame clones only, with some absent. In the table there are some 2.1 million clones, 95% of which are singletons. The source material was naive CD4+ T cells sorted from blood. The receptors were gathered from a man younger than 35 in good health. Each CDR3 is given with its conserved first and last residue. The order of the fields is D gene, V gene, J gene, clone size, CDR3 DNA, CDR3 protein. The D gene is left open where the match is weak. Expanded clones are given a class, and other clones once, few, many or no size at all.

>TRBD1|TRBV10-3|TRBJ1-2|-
TGTGCCATCAGTGAAACCACCGGACAGGGGAACTATGGCTACACCTTC
CAISETTGQGNYGYTF
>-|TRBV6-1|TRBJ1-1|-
TGTGCCAGCTTAAATAAGCGAATGAACACTGAAGCTTTCTTT
CASLNKRMNTEAFF
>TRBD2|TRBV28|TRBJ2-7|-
TGTGCCAGCAGTTTAAAGCGGGGGAGGCAGTACTTC
CASSLKRGRQYF
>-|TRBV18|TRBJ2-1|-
TGTGCCAGCTCACCAGAATCGGCAGCCTACAATGAGCAGTTCTTC
CASSPESAAYNEQFF
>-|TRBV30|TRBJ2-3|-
TGTGCCTGGAGTGCTGGAGGAAAAGATACGCAGTATTTT
CAWSAGGKDTQYF
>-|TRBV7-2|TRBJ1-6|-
TGTGCCAGCAGCTTGGAAGCCGACTATAATTCACCCCTCCACTTT
CASSLEADYNSPLHF
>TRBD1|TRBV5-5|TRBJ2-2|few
TGTGCCAGCAGCACACCCGGACAGGCCCCCCGGGAGCTGTTTTTT
CASSTPGQAPRELFF
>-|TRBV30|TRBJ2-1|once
TGTGCCTGGAGTGTGGGTGGATTACTTTTCGGGGATGAGCAGTTCTTC
CAWSVGGLLFGDEQFF
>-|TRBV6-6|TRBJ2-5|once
TGTGCCAGCAGCAGACTAGGGTATGAGACCCAGTACTTC
CASSRLGYETQYF
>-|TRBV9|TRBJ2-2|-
TGTGCCAGCAGCGTAGTTGCAGGGCTAAACACCGGGGAGCTGTTTTTT
CASSVVAGLNTGELFF
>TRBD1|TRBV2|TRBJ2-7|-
TGTGCCAGCAGGCAGGGACAGGGGGCTCCGGGCGAGCAGTACTTC
CASRQGQGAPGEQYF
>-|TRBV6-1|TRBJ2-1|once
TGTGCCAGCAGAGGAGGTAACCGCAATGAGCAGTTCTTC
CASRGGNRNEQFF
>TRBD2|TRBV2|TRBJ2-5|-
TGTGCCAGCAGCCTTACGACTAGCGGGAGTAGAGAGACCCAGTACTTC
CASSLTTSGSRETQYF
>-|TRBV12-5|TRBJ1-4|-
TGTGCTAGTGGTTTGGGGCAGGGAGATGCAACTAATGAAAAACTGTTTTTT
CASGLGQGDATNEKLFF
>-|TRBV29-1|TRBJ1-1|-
TGCAGCGTTGGGAGGGTCACTGAAGCTTTCTTT
CSVGRVTEAFF
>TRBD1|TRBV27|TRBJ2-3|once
TGTGCCAGCAGACAGGTCCCGGGACAGGGGTTCACAGATACGCAGTATTTT
CASRQVPGQGFTDTQYF
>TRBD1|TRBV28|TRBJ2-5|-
TGTGCCAGCAGTTTATTGGGGACAGGGTACCAAGAGACCCAGTACTTC
CASSLLGTGYQETQYF
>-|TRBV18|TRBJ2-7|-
TGTGCCAGCTCACTCCGGGACGGGTCCTACGAGCAGTACTTC
CASSLRDGSYEQYF
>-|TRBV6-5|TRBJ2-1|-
TGTGCCAGCAGTCGCCCAGGGGGGGAGCAGTTCTTC
CASSRPGGEQFF
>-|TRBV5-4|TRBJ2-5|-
TGTGCCAGCAGCTCCTCGGCGCCGGAGACCCAGTACTTC
CASSSSAPETQYF
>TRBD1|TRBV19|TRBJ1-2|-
TGTGCCAGTAGTCCTCGGGACAGGGACGGGCTATATGGCTACACCTTC
CASSPRDRDGLYGYTF
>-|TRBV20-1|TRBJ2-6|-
TGCAGTGCTAGAGGGGCCAACGTCCTGACTTTC
CSARGANVLTF
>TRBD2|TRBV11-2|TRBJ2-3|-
TGTGCCAGCAGCCCCCGGGAGGGCCGGGGCACAGATACGCAGTATTTT
CASSPREGRGTDTQYF
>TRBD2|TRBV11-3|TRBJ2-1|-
TGTGCCAGCAGCTTAGGGGCGGGAGTATGGAATGAGCAGTTCTTC
CASSLGAGVWNEQFF
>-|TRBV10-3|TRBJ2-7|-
TGTGCCATCAGTGAGTCAGACGGGTACGAGCAGTACTTC
CAISESDGYEQYF
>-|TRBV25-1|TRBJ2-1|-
TGTGCCAGCAGTGAAGCGGTACTTAGGTACGATGAGCAGTTCTTC
CASSEAVLRYDEQFF
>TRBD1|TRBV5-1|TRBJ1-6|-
TGCGCCAGCAGCCTGGACAGGGAGACGTCACCCCTCCACTTT
CASSLDRETSPLHF
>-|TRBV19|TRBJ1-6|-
TGTGCCAGTAGTGGGGAGGTCCTCACCCTCCACTTT
CASSGEVLTLHF
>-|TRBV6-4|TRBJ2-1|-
TGTGCCAGCAGTGGAATCAAGAGACATGAGCAGTTCTTC
CASSGIKRHEQFF
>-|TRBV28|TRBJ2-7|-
TGTGCCAGCAGGTCAGACCTGACCTACGAGCAGTACTTC
CASRSDLTYEQYF
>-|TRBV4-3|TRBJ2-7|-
TGCGCCAGCAGCCAGGAGACAGGACGGTCCTACGAGCAGTACTTC
CASSQETGRSYEQYF